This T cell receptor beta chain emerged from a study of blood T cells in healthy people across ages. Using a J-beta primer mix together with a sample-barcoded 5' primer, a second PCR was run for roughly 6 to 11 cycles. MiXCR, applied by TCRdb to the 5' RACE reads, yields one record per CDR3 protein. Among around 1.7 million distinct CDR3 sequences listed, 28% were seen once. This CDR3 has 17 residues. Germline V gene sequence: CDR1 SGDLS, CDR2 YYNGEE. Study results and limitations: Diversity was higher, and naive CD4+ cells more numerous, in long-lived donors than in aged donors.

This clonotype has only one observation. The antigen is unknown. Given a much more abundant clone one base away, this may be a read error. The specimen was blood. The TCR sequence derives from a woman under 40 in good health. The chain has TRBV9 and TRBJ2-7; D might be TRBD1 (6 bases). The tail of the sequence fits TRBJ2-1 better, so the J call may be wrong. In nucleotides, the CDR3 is TGTGCCAGCAGCCCCCTCCCAGGGGTAGGATACTCCTACGAGCAGTTCTTC. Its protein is CASSPLPGVGYSYEQFF.